The clone carrying this TCR beta chain has just a few counts. The data stem from a study of blood T cell repertoires in COVID-19. Background on the study: T cells, B-cell-depleted T cells, or PBMCs supplied cDNA or gDNA.

With 4 bases removed from V and 6 bases from J, the gap between germline ends came to 19 bases. This CDR3 spans 16 amino acids. Looked up from germline, CDR1 is MNHNY and CDR2 is SVGAGI (reference sequence). Original analysis: Amplifying reference gene primers gave estimates of nucleated cell counts. Repertoires were generated with immunoSEQ multiplex PCR, while TCRdb's copy carries only in-frame clones and drops some. The V and J calls and clone size were taken over from that table, and D and trimming were inferred from the DNA. The sample carries fewer than 30,000 clones, 75% to 90% recorded once. The rearrangement joins TRBV6-6 to TRBJ1-5; perhaps TRBD1 as D (5 bases). This TCR was sampled from a woman older than 75 with COVID-19, enrolled during active disease. Sequencing was done on a sample of peripheral blood. This chain's CDR3 is CASSSHSSTASQPQHF. The CDR3 DNA reads as TGTGCCAGCAGTTCCCATAGTTCGACAGCAAGTCAGCCCCAGCATTTT.